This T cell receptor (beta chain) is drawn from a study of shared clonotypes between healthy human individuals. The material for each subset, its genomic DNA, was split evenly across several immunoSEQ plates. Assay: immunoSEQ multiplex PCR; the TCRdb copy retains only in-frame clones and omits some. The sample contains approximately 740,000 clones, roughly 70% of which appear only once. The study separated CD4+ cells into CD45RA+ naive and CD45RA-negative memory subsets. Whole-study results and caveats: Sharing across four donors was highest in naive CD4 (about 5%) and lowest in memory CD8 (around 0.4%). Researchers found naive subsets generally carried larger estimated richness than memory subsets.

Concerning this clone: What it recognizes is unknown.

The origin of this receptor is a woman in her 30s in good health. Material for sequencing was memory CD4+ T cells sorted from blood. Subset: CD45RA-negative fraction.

The CDR3 reads CASSLGGRNTGELFF. The CDR3 DNA is TGTGCCAGCAGCTTGGGGGGAAGGAACACCGGGGAGCTGTTTTTT. The V call is TRBV7-9, the J call TRBJ2-2; weak D call: TRBD2 (6 bases). From germline, CDR1 is SEHNR and CDR2 FQNEAQ (reference sequence). The CDR3 runs 15 residues. Trimming removed 3 bases from V and 1 base from J, with 9 bases in between.